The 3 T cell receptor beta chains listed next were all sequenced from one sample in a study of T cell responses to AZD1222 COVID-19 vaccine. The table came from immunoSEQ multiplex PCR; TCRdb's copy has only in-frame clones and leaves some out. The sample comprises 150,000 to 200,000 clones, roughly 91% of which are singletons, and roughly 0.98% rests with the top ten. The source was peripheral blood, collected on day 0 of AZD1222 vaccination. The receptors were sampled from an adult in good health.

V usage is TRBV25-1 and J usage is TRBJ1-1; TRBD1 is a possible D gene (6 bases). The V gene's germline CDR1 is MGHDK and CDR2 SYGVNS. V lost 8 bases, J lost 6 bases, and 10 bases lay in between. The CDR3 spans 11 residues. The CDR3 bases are TGTGCCAGCGGCCGACAGGCTGAAGCTTTCTTT. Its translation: CASGRQAEAFF.

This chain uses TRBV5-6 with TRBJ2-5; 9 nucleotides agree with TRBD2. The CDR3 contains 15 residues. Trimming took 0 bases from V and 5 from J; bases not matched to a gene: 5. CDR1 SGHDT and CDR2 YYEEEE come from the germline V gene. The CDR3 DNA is TGTGCCAGCAGCTTGGAATCTGCGGGGGGGGAGACCCAGTACTTC. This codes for CASSLESAGGETQYF.

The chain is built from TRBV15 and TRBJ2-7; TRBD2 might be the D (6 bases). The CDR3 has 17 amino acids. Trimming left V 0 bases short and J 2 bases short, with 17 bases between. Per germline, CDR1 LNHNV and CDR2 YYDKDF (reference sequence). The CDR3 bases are TGTGCCACCAGCAGAGATGAACTTGGGAGGACCACCTACGAGCAGTACTTC. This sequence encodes CATSRDELGRTTYEQYF.